This TCR beta chain was documented in a study of T cells in Graves' hyperthyroidism and ophthalmopathy. Study in general: Before treatment of any kind, peripheral blood was taken at initial diagnosis.

The sample holds many counts of this clonotype. Its antigen is undetermined. Amplification of TCR beta CDR3 regions used RNA as the template. A set of HTBI primers served as the primers for a first-round RT-PCR of the TCR CDR3. TCRdb called the multiplex PCR reads again in MiXCR, with one record for every CDR3 protein. Here the sample spans some 600,000 distinct CDR3 sequences, around 13% being singletons. Regarding the study as a whole: Before onset, ophthalmopathy was predicted by the model a median around 6 months earlier.

The receptor comes from a woman younger than 45 with Graves' hyperthyroidism that later progressed to Graves' ophthalmopathy. The specimen sequenced was blood.

The CDR3 is CATSREKEGPHGYTF. As DNA, the CDR3 is TGTGCCACCAGCAGAGAGAAGGAGGGACCTCATGGCTACACCTTC. This chain connects TRBV15 to TRBJ1-2, with a tentative D call TRBD1 (5 bases). This CDR3 contains 15 residues. Looked up from germline, CDR1 is LNHNV and CDR2 is YYDKDF (reference sequence). Trimming took off 0 bases at V and 6 bases at J, with 14 bases between the two ends.